In its sample, the clone carrying this T cell receptor (beta chain) was seen a few times. This CDR3 has 12 amino acids. V dropped 3 bases and J dropped 12 bases, with 15 bases sitting between them. Germline V gene data show CDR1 as MDHEN and CDR2 as SYDVKM. Produced via immunoSEQ multiplex PCR; TCRdb's table is partial and in-frame only. There are approximately 700,000 clones in the sample; roughly 73% occur only once, and 1.5% to 2% lies in the top ten. This entry comes from a study of shared clonotypes between healthy human individuals. The TCR sequence derives from a woman in her twenties or thirties in good health. This rearrangement joins TRBV28 to TRBJ2-7, with D tentatively TRBD1 (5 bases). Sequenced: memory CD4+ T cells sorted from blood. Subset of the sample: CD45RA-negative fraction. The CDR3 sequence is CASSLGQTRRYF. In DNA, the CDR3 is TGTGCCAGCAGTTTGGGGCAGACGCGACGGTACTTC.